Sequencing of this TCR beta chain was carried out in a study of blood T cell repertoires in COVID-19 (dated by TCRdb to about 2020). Turning to the overall study: Collaborator samples came from the United States, Italy and Spain and covered acute and convalescent phases of COVID-19. The prospective study material was composed of cDNA or gDNA derived from T cells, B-cell-depleted T cells, or PBMCs. Subjects who had been exposed to COVID-19, were actively infected with it, or had recovered from it provided the deeply sampled blood TCRbeta repertoires that made up the dataset. The repertoires were made available in a free public database intended to serve as a resource for research on the immune response to SARS-CoV-2. Samples came from the ongoing ImmuneRACE study (first 160 participants) plus 1,254 subjects from 6 global collaborators. Nearly every sample came with metadata listing a de-identified subject ID, COVID-19 status, age in years and sex. HLA class I and class II types, where available, came from metadata supplied by the sample provider rather than from assay-based typing.

The junction carries 6 bases between V and J, which are trimmed by 1 base and 0 bases respectively. Spanning cysteine to phenylalanine, the CDR3 consists of 14 amino acids. Just the 42-base CDR3 DNA is kept, in frame starting at base 1. CDR1 and CDR2 (SGHRS, YFSETQ) derive from the germline V gene. Summary of the overall study and its limitations: Clinical and demographic metadata were provided uncurated, with the amount varying by source and participant.

TCRbeta CDR3 regions were amplified from genomic DNA by means of the immunoSEQ Assay, a bias-controlled multiplex PCR. The published analysis was carried out like this. Within the assay, amplification of reference gene primers was used to estimate how many nucleated cells each sample contained. To quantify the absolute abundance of each unique TCRbeta CDR3 rearrangement, sequence reads were collapsed and filtered. For each sample, productive Simpson clonality was calculated as the square root of Simpson's diversity index over productive rearrangements. In its TCRdb copy, this immuneACCESS table keeps in-frame sequences only and misses some clones. Where compared with another copy, unresolved V genes explain less than half of these, and the others have no known cause. Clonal size and the V and J genes are those of that table, whereas D and trimming came from the DNA. The table for this sample lists tens of thousands of clones; around four fifths of them were counted only once. 5% to 6% of the sample belongs to the ten largest clones.

Collaborating institutions collected whole blood in K2EDTA tubes following their own protocols. Collaborator samples were shipped for TCRbeta analysis as frozen whole blood, isolated PBMCs, or DNA extracted from either sample type. As for this clone: Its antigen is not yet known. Per-nucleotide qualities are absent, and no much larger clonotype sits a single base away.

This TCR was sampled from an older man with acute or convalescent COVID-19. The specimen was peripheral blood. The chain couples TRBV5-1 to TRBJ2-3, with TRBD1 tentatively as D gene (6 bases match). For the CDR3, the sequence is CASSLQGSTDTQYF. The DNA is as follows: TGCGCCAGCAGCTTGCAGGGGAGCACAGATACGCAGTATTTT.